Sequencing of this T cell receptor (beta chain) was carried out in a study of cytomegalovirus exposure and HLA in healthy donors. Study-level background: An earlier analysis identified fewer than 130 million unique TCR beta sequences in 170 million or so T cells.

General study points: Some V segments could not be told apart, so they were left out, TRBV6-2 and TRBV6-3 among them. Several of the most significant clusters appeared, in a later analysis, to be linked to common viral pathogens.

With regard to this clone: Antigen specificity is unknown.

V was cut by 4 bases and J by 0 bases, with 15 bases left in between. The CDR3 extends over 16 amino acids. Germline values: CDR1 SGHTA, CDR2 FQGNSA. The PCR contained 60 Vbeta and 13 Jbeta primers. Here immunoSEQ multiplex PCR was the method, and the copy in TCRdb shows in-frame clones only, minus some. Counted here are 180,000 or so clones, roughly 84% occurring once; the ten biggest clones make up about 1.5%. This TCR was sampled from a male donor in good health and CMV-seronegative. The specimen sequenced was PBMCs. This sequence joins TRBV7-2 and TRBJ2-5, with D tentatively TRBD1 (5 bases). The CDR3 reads CASSSSIRQYQETQYF. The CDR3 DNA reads TGTGCCAGCAGCTCCTCAATTAGACAGTACCAAGAGACCCAGTACTTC.